These 22 T cell receptor beta chains were all obtained from the same sample, sequenced in a study of OX40 agonist ivuxolimab in advanced cancers. Data came from immunoSEQ multiplex PCR; TCRdb stores just in-frame clones and leaves some out. The data contain around 16,000 clones, roughly 60% of them singletons. The material was CD4+ or CD8+ T cells sorted from blood, obtained in a trial of the OX40 agonist ivuxolimab. The source is an adult with an advanced solid tumor such as melanoma, head and neck, liver or kidney cancer.

This chain links TRBV4-3 with TRBJ1-2; D perhaps matches TRBD1 (5 bases). CDR3 size: 16 residues. Germline-derived CDR1 and CDR2 are LGHNA and YSLEER. Trimming removed 0 bases at V and 5 bases at J, with 16 bases between. The CDR3 nucleotides read TGCGCCAGCAGCCAAGACGGCCAGGGCATAAGGTATGGCTACACCTTC. This encodes CASSQDGQGIRYGYTF.

The rearrangement links TRBV19 to TRBJ2-7; unclear D gene. CDR3 length: 11 amino acids. The germline CDR1 and CDR2 sequences are LNHDA and SQIVND (reference sequence). Trimming cost V 1 base and J 5 bases, with 3 bases left between them. As DNA, the CDR3 is TGTGCCAGTAGTATAGCCGACGAGCAGTACTTC. Its protein product is CASSIADEQYF.

This clone was detected a few times. The rearrangement links TRBV4-3 to TRBJ1-2; D is uncertain. CDR3 size: 14 residues. Deletions cut 3 bases from V and 2 bases from J, with 10 bases between. Per the germline V gene, CDR1 is LGHNA and CDR2 is YSLEER. In DNA form, the CDR3 reads TGCGCCAGCAGCCATAGTACCGGGAACTATGGCTACACCTTC. Translating gives CASSHSTGNYGYTF.

This clone ranks as medium-sized. CDR3 DNA sequence: TGTGCCAGCAGCTTATCCGGGGTCTCCTACGAGCAGTACTTC. Amino acids: CASSLSGVSYEQYF. The chain combines TRBV7-9 with TRBJ2-7; TRBD2 is a possible D gene (5 bases). The V gene lost 2 bases and the J gene lost 0 bases, with 8 bases spanning the gap. CDR3 length equals 14 residues. Per germline, CDR1 SEHNR and CDR2 FQNEAQ (reference sequence). Full variable domain (rest looked up from reference TRBV7-9 and TRBJ2-7): DTGVSQNPRHKITKRGQNVTFRCDPISEHNRLYWYRQTLGQGPEFLTYFQNEAQLEKSRLLSDRFSAERPKGSFSTLEIQRTEQGDSAMYLCASSLSGVSYEQYFGPGTRLTVT.

The chain carries TRBV7-6 and TRBJ2-7, with 8 bases aligning to TRBD1. The CDR3 totals 14 residues. V gave up 3 bases and J gave up 6 bases; unmatched junction bases: 7. CDR1 is SGHVS, CDR2 FNYEAQ, per germline. The CDR3 reads CASSLVGQGGEQYF. The CDR3 DNA sequence: TGTGCCAGCAGCTTGGTAGGACAGGGAGGCGAGCAGTACTTC.

The CDR3 protein is CASSLGGLTIQETQYF. CDR3 DNA sequence: TGTGCCAGCAGCTTGGGGGGGCTGACAATCCAAGAGACCCAGTACTTC. V and J are TRBV5-6 and TRBJ2-5, with D possibly being TRBD1 (6 bases). V gave up 0 bases and J gave up 1 base, with 13 bases separating them. The CDR3 is made up of 16 amino acids. The germline V gene has CDR1 SGHDT and CDR2 YYEEEE.

By frequency in the sample, this clone is medium-sized. The chain links TRBV9 to TRBJ1-4; D not certain. The germline CDR1 and CDR2 sequences are SGDLS and YYNGEE. Trimming left V 4 bases short and J 5 bases short, with 12 bases between. The CDR3 is 14 amino acids. CDR3 coding DNA: TGTGCCAGCAGCCATGGGGAAATCAATGAAAAACTGTTTTTT. It codes for CASSHGEINEKLFF. The entire variable domain, with the rest obtained from reference TRBV9 and TRBJ1-4, is as follows: DSGVTQTPKHLITATGQRVTLRCSPRSGDLSVYWYQQSLDQGLQFLIQYYNGEERAKGNILERFSAQQFPDLHSELNLSSLELGDSALYFCASSHGEINEKLFFGSGTQLSVL.

The chain uses TRBV9 and TRBJ1-2; 11 nucleotides align to TRBD1. J gave up 1 base and V 5 bases, and 10 bases lay outside the gene matches. Germline assignment: CDR1 SGDLS and CDR2 YYNGEE. The CDR3 runs to 17 residues. CDR3 sequence: CASSHRPGQGGNYGYTF. In DNA, the CDR3 is TGTGCCAGCAGTCATCGCCCGGGACAGGGGGGTAACTATGGCTACACCTTC.

This sequence joins TRBV6-5 and TRBJ2-5; the D gene is possibly TRBD1 (6 bases). The CDR3 has 15 residues. With 0 bases removed from V and 1 base from J, the gap between germline ends came to 9 bases. The germline V gene encodes CDR1 MNHEY and CDR2 SVGAGI. The CDR3 DNA follows: TGTGCCAGCAGTTACTCGACAGGATCCCAAGAGACCCAGTACTTC. Translating it yields CASSYSTGSQETQYF.

This clone was seen once. A much more abundant neighbour one base away suggests this may be a read error. The same CDR3 can be traced to other DNA sequences in this sample. The V call is TRBV7-3, the J call TRBJ2-7, with D perhaps TRBD1 (5 bases). Germline values: CDR1 SGHTA, CDR2 FQGTGA. V lost 2 bases and J 3 bases, leaving 8 bases between the germline ends. This CDR3 has 13 amino acids. CDR3 loop: CASSLGDSYEQYF. CDR3 DNA: TGTGCCAGCAGCTTAGGAGACAGCTACGAGCAGTACTTC.

The gene calls are TRBV6-5 and TRBJ2-3; D is uncertain. Germline V CDR1 and CDR2: MNHEY, SVGAGI. The CDR3 runs to 14 residues. The V gene lost 2 bases and the J gene lost 3 bases, with 9 bases spanning the gap. CDR3 amino acids: CASSYPFRTDTQYF. As DNA, the CDR3 is TGTGCCAGCAGTTACCCCTTTAGGACAGATACGCAGTATTTT.

The rearrangement joins TRBV21-1 to TRBJ2-3; the D call in the table, TRBD2, was not verified against the DNA. TRBV21-1 is an annotated pseudogene. This CDR3 contains 16 residues. The CDR3 nucleotides read TGTGCCAGCAGACGTCTGCGGGGGGATAGCACAGATACGCAGTATTTT. Residues: CASRRLRGDSTDTQYF.

The DNA of the CDR3 is TGTGCCACCAGCAGCACAGGCAGCTCCTACGAGCAGTACTTC. Its protein is CATSSTGSSYEQYF. The chain couples TRBV15 to TRBJ2-7; D is possibly TRBD1 (5 bases). Germline V gene lookup returns CDR1 LNHNV and CDR2 YYDKDF (reference sequence). The CDR3 sequence is 14 residues long. V was pared by 3 bases and J by 0 bases, with 9 bases between.

V and J are TRBV19 and TRBJ1-2; D ambiguous. The CDR3 consists of 15 residues. CDR1 and CDR2 from the germline V gene are LNHDA and SQIVND (reference sequence). Deletions cut 7 bases from V and 4 bases from J, with 19 bases between. The CDR3: CASTPGSPWGYGYTF. The CDR3, as DNA: TGTGCCAGTACCCCCGGCTCTCCTTGGGGCTATGGCTACACCTTC.

This chain connects TRBV5-1 to TRBJ2-6, with a possible D match to TRBD1 (6 bases). The CDR3 sequence is 16 residues long. V was trimmed by 3 bases and J by 0 bases, leaving 10 bases between them. Per germline, CDR1 SGHRS and CDR2 YFSETQ. The CDR3 nucleotides are TGCGCCAGCAGCTCGACAGGTTACTCTGGGGCCAACGTCCTGACTTTC. Amino acids: CASSSTGYSGANVLTF.

This clone was found once. This chain connects TRBV28 to TRBJ2-7; 9 bases line up with TRBD2. The V gene end was trimmed by 1 base and the J gene end by 3 bases; junction bases not matched to a gene: 4. Germline V gene sequence: CDR1 MDHEN, CDR2 SYDVKM. The length of the CDR3 is 15 residues. CDR3 amino acids: CASSLLDSGSYEQYF. CDR3 nucleotide sequence: TGTGCCAGCAGTTTATTAGATAGCGGGAGCTACGAGCAGTACTTC. Drawing the rest from reference TRBV28 and TRBJ2-7, the complete variable domain is DVKVTQSSRYLVKRTGEKVFLECVQDMDHENMFWYRQDPGLGLRLIYFSYDVKMKEKGDIPEGYSVSREKKERFSLILESASTNQTSMYLCASSLLDSGSYEQYFGPGTRLTVT.

This clone was seen more than once but under ten times. This chain uses TRBV10-3 with TRBJ1-1, with no clear D. V dropped 8 bases and J dropped 2 bases, with 12 bases sitting between them. The CDR3 is made up of 13 amino acids. Germline V gene sequence: CDR1 ENHRY, CDR2 SYGVKD. DNA for the CDR3: TGTGCCATCCGCGGGGTTCTCAACACTGAAGCTTTCTTT. This encodes CAIRGVLNTEAFF.

The rearrangement links TRBV2 to TRBJ1-2; D is undetermined. Germline V gene lookup returns CDR1 SNHLY and CDR2 FYNNEI. The CDR3 runs to 15 residues. V was clipped by 3 bases and J by 0 bases, with 11 bases between them. Here the CDR3 reads CASSDVTGSNYGYTF. The CDR3 coding sequence is TGTGCCAGCAGTGATGTTACTGGATCTAACTATGGCTACACCTTC.

This clone appeared a few times. The rearrangement uses TRBV9 and TRBJ2-7; 7 positions match TRBD1. The CDR3 is made up of 14 amino acids. V shed 3 bases, J shed 2 bases, and the junction held 5 bases outside the gene matches. The V gene's germline CDR1 is SGDLS and CDR2 YYNGEE. The CDR3 protein is CASSAGTEAYEQYF. CDR3 in DNA: TGTGCCAGCAGCGCCGGGACAGAGGCCTACGAGCAGTACTTC.

V usage is TRBV7-9 and J usage is TRBJ2-6, with D hard to call. Germline V gene lookup returns CDR1 SEHNR and CDR2 FQNEAQ (reference sequence). Trimming shortened V by 5 bases and J by 0 bases, and 11 bases separated the two germline ends. The CDR3 is 16 residues long. The CDR3 sequence: CASSINSLSGANVLTF. The CDR3 nucleotides read TGTGCCAGCAGCATAAACAGCCTCTCTGGGGCCAACGTCCTGACTTTC.

The chain is built from TRBV5-6 and TRBJ2-1; D uncertain. Per the germline V gene, CDR1 is SGHDT and CDR2 is YYEEEE. CDR3 length: 12 residues. V was trimmed by 4 bases and J by 8 bases, leaving 10 bases between them. CDR3 coding DNA: TGTGCCAGCAGCCCTACGCCCGATGAGCAGTTCTTC. It translates to CASSPTPDEQFF.

The chain employs TRBV5-4 and TRBJ2-2; D perhaps matches TRBD2 (7 bases). The CDR3 is 16 residues long. Germline CDR1 reads SGHNT; CDR2 reads YYREEE (reference sequence). V was trimmed by 0 bases and J by 4 bases, leaving 13 bases between them. CDR3 nucleotide sequence: TGTGCCAGCAGCTTGGAAGGGGGGGGCGCCACCGGGGAGCTGTTTTTT. Residues: CASSLEGGGATGELFF.